The 14 T cell receptor beta chains listed next were all sequenced from one sample in a study of shared clonotypes between healthy human individuals. TCRdb keeps only in-frame clones here, not all; method: immunoSEQ multiplex PCR. Among 600,000 to 750,000 clones, more than 70% were seen once, and the ten largest hold 1.5% to 2%. The sample consisted of memory CD4+ T cells sorted from blood. Described subset: CD45RA-negative fraction. The receptors were sampled from a woman aged 25 to 39 in good health.

This chain links TRBV30 with TRBJ1-5; D unresolved. Germline CDR1 is GTSNPN and CDR2 is SVGIG (reference sequence). CDR3 length: 13 residues. V was pared by 2 bases and J by 1 base, with 6 bases between. CDR3: CAWSPPSNQPQHF. In nucleotides, the CDR3 is TGTGCCTGGAGTCCTCCAAGCAATCAGCCCCAGCATTTT.

This clone was seen a few times. The chain combines TRBV28 with TRBJ2-7, with D possibly TRBD2 on 6 matching bases. V lost 7 bases to trimming and J lost 0 bases, with 13 bases between them. The germline CDR1 and CDR2 sequences are MDHEN and SYDVKM. CDR3 length equals 14 residues. The CDR3 reads CASITGTHSYEQYF. The CDR3 DNA is TGTGCCAGCATCACCGGGACTCACTCCTACGAGCAGTACTTC. The variable domain in full, completed from reference TRBV28 and TRBJ2-7, reads DVKVTQSSRYLVKRTGEKVFLECVQDMDHENMFWYRQDPGLGLRLIYFSYDVKMKEKGDIPEGYSVSREKKERFSLILESASTNQTSMYLCASITGTHSYEQYFGPGTRLTVT.

J is TRBJ2-5 and V is TRBV30, with 8 positions matching TRBD1. CDR1 is GTSNPN and CDR2 is SVGIG in the germline V gene (reference sequence). V shed 5 bases, J shed 3 bases, and the junction held 5 bases outside the gene matches. The CDR3 totals 13 residues. CDR3 region: CAWEPGQEETQYF. In DNA form, the CDR3 reads TGTGCCTGGGAACCGGGACAGGAAGAGACCCAGTACTTC.

This clone was observed a single time. V is TRBV18 and J is TRBJ2-1; 13 bases map to TRBD2. V dropped 4 bases and J dropped 3; count of bases not matched to a gene: 12. CDR3 size: 19 residues. The germline CDR1 and CDR2 sequences are KGHSH and LQKENI. The CDR3 protein is CASSQTGLAGVVGYNEQFF. For the CDR3, the DNA is TGTGCCAGCTCACAGACCGGACTAGCGGGAGTTGTCGGCTACAATGAGCAGTTCTTC.

The J gene is TRBJ1-3, the V gene TRBV6-5, with D perhaps matching TRBD1 (5 bases). Germline V gene data show CDR1 as MNHEY and CDR2 as SVGAGI. V lost 5 bases and J 4 bases, leaving 12 bases between the germline ends. The CDR3 has 14 residues. The CDR3, as DNA: TGTGCCAGCAGTCTAACGGACAAAGGAAACACCATATATTTT. Protein product: CASSLTDKGNTIYF.

With respect to this clone: A far larger clone is one nucleotide away, so this likely arose from a read error. J is TRBJ1-1 and V is TRBV6-6, with D perhaps matching TRBD1 (5 bases). Germline CDR1 is MNHNY and CDR2 is SVGAGI (reference sequence). The CDR3 is 13 amino acids. CDR3 nucleotide sequence: TGTGCCAGCAGTCACGGGGGAAACACTGAAGTTTTCTTT. Its translation is CASSHGGNTEVFF.

The genes are TRBV5-1 and TRBJ2-7; no clear D gene. This CDR3 has 13 residues. The V end lost 4 bases, the J end lost 6 bases, and 14 bases lay between the germline ends. In germline, CDR1 is SGHRS, CDR2 YFSETQ. As DNA, the CDR3 is TGCGCCAGCAGCCCCGAGAACACCCCCGAGCAGTACTTC. Translating gives CASSPENTPEQYF.

This chain connects TRBV7-9 to TRBJ2-2; D is ambiguous. The CDR3 totals 15 residues. The ends were cut back, 0 bases at V and 3 bases at J, with 8 bases in the middle. Per germline, CDR1 SEHNR and CDR2 FQNEAQ (reference sequence). The CDR3 loop reads CASSLARKYTGELFF. In DNA, the CDR3 is TGTGCCAGCAGCTTAGCCAGGAAATACACCGGGGAGCTGTTTTTT.

The chain combines TRBV27 with TRBJ2-1; TRBD1 agrees at 10 bases. The V and J ends lost 1 base and 7 bases, in that order; junction bases with no gene match: 4. Per germline, CDR1 MNHEY and CDR2 SMNVEV (reference sequence). The CDR3 runs to 15 residues. CDR3 in amino acids: CASSLYRTGGNEQFF. CDR3 in DNA: TGTGCCAGCAGTTTATATCGGACAGGGGGTAATGAGCAGTTCTTC.

V and J are TRBV7-9 and TRBJ2-6; TRBD2 matches 7 bases. Germline loops: CDR1 SEHNR, CDR2 FQNEAQ (reference sequence). CDR3 length: 16 amino acids. The V and J ends lost 3 bases and 2 bases, in that order; junction bases with no gene match: 4. As DNA, the CDR3 is TGTGCCAGCAGCTTCGCGGGAGTAGCTGGGGCCAACGTCCTGACTTTC. Residues: CASSFAGVAGANVLTF.

The gene calls are TRBV11-2 and TRBJ1-5; TRBD1 matches 10 bases. The CDR3 runs 15 residues. Germline V gene sequence: CDR1 SGHAT, CDR2 FQNNGV. The junction had 7 bases not matched to a gene; V was cut back by 4 bases and J by 7 bases. The DNA of the CDR3 is TGTGCCAGCAGCTCGACAGGGGGCGCCGGACAGCCCCAGCATTTT. Residues: CASSSTGGAGQPQHF.

The V gene is TRBV19, the J gene TRBJ1-1; no firm D call. The V end was cut by 5 bases, the J end by 0 bases, with 7 bases between. CDR1 is LNHDA and CDR2 is SQIVND in the germline V gene (reference sequence). The length of the CDR3 is 13 residues. The CDR3 spells CASSGRMNTEAFF. DNA for the CDR3: TGTGCCAGTAGTGGGAGAATGAACACTGAAGCTTTCTTT.

The chain employs TRBV5-4 and TRBJ2-7; the match to TRBD2 covers 8 bases. This CDR3 is 15 amino acids long. Germline V gene sequence: CDR1 SGHNT, CDR2 YYREEE (reference sequence). The V and J ends lost 2 bases and 5 bases, in that order; junction bases with no gene match: 9. The CDR3 loop is CASSLAGVYGDEQYF. The CDR3 bases are TGTGCCAGCAGCTTAGCGGGAGTCTACGGAGACGAGCAGTACTTC.

The chain is built from TRBV27 and TRBJ2-5; the match to TRBD1 covers 9 bases. This CDR3 contains 15 residues. Germline CDR1 MNHEY, CDR2 SMNVEV (reference sequence). Trimming removed 7 bases from V and 5 bases from J; junction bases left unmatched: 11. The DNA for the CDR3 is TGTGCCAGCACCCGGGGACAGGGAAGGGGGGAGACCCAGTACTTC. Amino acid sequence: CASTRGQGRGETQYF.